Below are 3 T cell receptor beta chains sequenced from a single sample in a study of T cells after yellow fever vaccination. In TCRdb, the 5' RACE reads were re-called with MiXCR into one record per CDR3 protein. The sample lists 500,000 to 550,000 distinct CDR3 sequences, around a fifth seen once, with about 16% in the top ten. The specimen comprised PBMCs, sampled less than 25 days after the first yellow fever vaccination. The receptors were gathered from a man aged 18 to 29 who received the YFV17D yellow fever vaccine.

J is TRBJ1-5 and V is TRBV27; 8 nucleotides agree with TRBD1. The ends lost 5 bases at V and 0 bases at J; junction bases unmatched: 6. Germline V gene sequence: CDR1 MNHEY, CDR2 SMNVEV (reference sequence). This CDR3 contains 16 residues. CDR3 protein: CASSPGQGFSNQPQHF. For the CDR3, the DNA is TGTGCCAGCAGTCCCGGACAGGGATTTAGCAATCAGCCCCAGCATTTT.

V is TRBV4-3 and J is TRBJ2-7, with 7 bases matching TRBD1. Germline loops: CDR1 LGHNA, CDR2 YSLEER. The V segment lost 4 bases and the J segment 6 bases; nucleotides outside the gene matches: 6. The CDR3 is made up of 13 amino acids. CDR3 in DNA: TGCGCCAGCAGCCTCGGGTGGACAGGCGAGCAGTACTTC. This gives the protein CASSLGWTGEQYF.

The rearrangement joins TRBV5-5 to TRBJ1-2; 9 bases match TRBD1. V lost 7 bases and J lost 4; bases outside the gene matches: 5. Germline values: CDR1 SGHKS, CDR2 YYEKEE (reference sequence). The CDR3 contains 13 residues. In DNA, the CDR3 is TGTGCCAGCGGGACGACAGGGGGCTATGGCTACACCTTC. It codes for CASGTTGGYGYTF.